This is a list of T cell receptor beta chains from one sample in a study of shared clonotypes between healthy human individuals. Only in-frame clones appear in the TCRdb table, and some are missing; sequencing was by immunoSEQ multiplex PCR. Of around 2.1 million clones listed, roughly 91% are singletons. The specimen was naive CD8+ T cells from PBMCs. These receptors came from a man between 18 and 29 years old in good health. Some clones in this sample may be carry-over from other donors' samples. Both conserved end residues are part of each CDR3. A D gene is named only where the DNA matches it firmly. Some rows mark clone size as missing; the rest say once, few, many or name a class of expanded clone.

TRBD1	TRBV6-1	15	once	TRBJ2-7	CASSGSGTGGGEQYF	TGTGCCAGCAGTGGGTCCGGGACAGGGGGTGGCGAGCAGTACTTC
NA	TRBV9	14	once	TRBJ2-3	CASSAVADPDTQYF	TGTGCCAGCAGCGCCGTCGCGGACCCAGATACGCAGTATTTT
NA	TRBV28	15	NA	TRBJ2-3	CASSLPRETTDTQYF	TGTGCCAGCAGTTTACCCCGGGAGACCACAGATACGCAGTATTTT
NA	TRBV4-2	16	NA	TRBJ1-1	CASSQEENRLNTEAFF	TGTGCCAGCAGCCAAGAAGAGAACAGATTGAACACTGAAGCTTTCTTT
NA	TRBV19	14	once	TRBJ2-6	CASSALLGANVLTF	TGTGCCAGTAGCGCACTTCTGGGGGCCAACGTCCTGACTTTC
NA	TRBV5-1	16	NA	TRBJ2-1	CASSLAEGGSYNEQFF	TGCGCCAGCAGCTTGGCCGAGGGTGGCTCCTACAATGAGCAGTTCTTC
NA	TRBV20-1	11	NA	TRBJ2-1	CSARPENLPLF	TGCAGTGCTAGACCCGAGAACCTCCCACTCTTC
NA	TRBV28	14	NA	TRBJ2-7	CTSTPFGSSYEQYF	TGTACCAGCACCCCGTTCGGGAGCTCCTACGAGCAGTACTTC
TRBD2	TRBV27	17	once	TRBJ2-7	CASSPRIGGSIAGEQYF	TGTGCCAGCAGTCCCCGGATTGGCGGGTCGATAGCGGGAGAGCAGTACTTC
NA	TRBV14	14	once	TRBJ2-1	CASSQRTSYNEQFF	TGTGCCAGCAGCCAACGGACCAGCTACAATGAGCAGTTCTTC
NA	TRBV6-5	12	NA	TRBJ2-7	CASSDLWSEQYF	TGTGCCAGCAGCGACCTATGGTCCGAGCAGTACTTC
TRBD1	TRBV5-6	18	NA	TRBJ1-1	CASSLMRQGPEQNTEAFF	TGTGCCAGCAGCTTGATGAGACAGGGCCCTGAACAGAACACTGAAGCTTTCTTT
TRBD1	TRBV27	12	once	TRBJ2-7	CASSWTGGEQYF	TGTGCCAGCAGCTGGACAGGGGGCGAGCAGTACTTC
NA	TRBV11-2	13	once	TRBJ2-7	CASSTTGSYEQYF	TGTGCCAGCAGCACTACTGGATCCTACGAGCAGTACTTC
NA	TRBV11-2	16	NA	TRBJ2-1	CASSLQYKSSYNEQFF	TGTGCCAGCAGCTTACAATATAAGAGCTCCTACAATGAGCAGTTCTTC
TRBD2	TRBV28	19	NA	TRBJ2-3	CASSLRTSARPFSTDTQYF	TGTGCCAGCAGTTTACGGACTAGCGCACGACCCTTCAGCACAGATACGCAGTATTTT
NA	TRBV27	17	NA	TRBJ2-1	CASSLARRFGVGNEQFF	TGTGCCAGCAGTTTAGCCCGCCGTTTTGGGGTCGGCAATGAGCAGTTCTTC
TRBD2	TRBV6-1	18	NA	TRBJ2-1	CASSEGSTSLDPYNEQFF	TGTGCCAGCAGTGAAGGGTCGACTAGCCTTGATCCCTACAATGAGCAGTTCTTC
TRBD2	TRBV5-1	17	NA	TRBJ2-1	CASSSGGVRVGYNEQFF	TGCGCCAGCAGTTCGGGGGGAGTCAGGGTGGGCTACAATGAGCAGTTCTTC
NA	TRBV18	15	NA	TRBJ1-1	CASSPTHLSNTEAFF	TGTGCCAGCTCACCAACACACCTCTCGAACACTGAAGCTTTCTTT
NA	TRBV15	11	NA	TRBJ2-1	CATRLGLEQFF	TGTGCCACCCGCCTAGGGCTTGAGCAGTTCTTC
NA	TRBV9	13	NA	TRBJ2-7	CASSVAGSYEQYF	TGTGCCAGCAGCGTAGCCGGGAGTTACGAGCAGTACTTC
NA	TRBV4-3	15	NA	TRBJ1-1	CASSHRGGGFSEAFF	TGCGCCAGCAGCCATAGGGGAGGCGGTTTCTCTGAAGCTTTCTTT
NA	TRBV11-1	12	NA	TRBJ2-7	CASSFEGYEQYF	TGTGCCAGCAGCTTCGAGGGCTACGAGCAGTACTTC
NA	TRBV23-1	13	NA	TRBJ2-7	CASSLGRDHEQYF	TGCGCCAGCAGTCTGGGCAGGGACCACGAGCAGTACTTC
NA	TRBV5-4	11	NA	TRBJ1-2	CASSLGNGYTF	TGTGCCAGCAGCTTAGGGAATGGCTACACCTTC
NA	TRBV2	12	NA	TRBJ1-2	CASTTMELGYTF	TGTGCCAGCACCACGATGGAACTGGGCTACACCTTC
NA	TRBV25-1	15	NA	TRBJ1-4	CASSETGRVGEKLFF	TGTGCCAGCAGTGAAACAGGGCGGGTTGGTGAAAAACTGTTTTTT
NA	TRBV7-2	15	NA	TRBJ1-2	CASSLVTEPSYGYTF	TGTGCCAGCAGCTTAGTCACCGAGCCTTCTTATGGCTACACCTTC
NA	TRBV27	15	NA	TRBJ1-4	CASSLFDSRTEKLFF	TGTGCCAGCAGTTTATTCGACAGCAGAACGGAAAAACTGTTTTTT
TRBD1	TRBV27	13	few	TRBJ1-1	CASSPPGQPKAFF	TGTGCCAGCAGTCCTCCGGGACAGCCGAAAGCTTTCTTT
NA	TRBV9	13	NA	TRBJ2-7	CASTRSDSGKQYF	TGTGCCAGTACAAGAAGCGATAGCGGCAAGCAGTACTTC
NA	TRBV6-1	15	NA	TRBJ2-2	CASSEWQGNTGELFF	TGTGCCAGCAGTGAATGGCAAGGGAACACCGGGGAGCTGTTTTTT
TRBD1	TRBV2	19	NA	TRBJ1-5	CASSDLRDREEISNQPQHF	TGTGCCAGCAGTGACCTCCGGGACAGGGAGGAGATTAGCAATCAGCCCCAGCATTTT
NA	TRBV25-1	12	NA	TRBJ2-7	CASSDSYFEQYF	TGTGCCAGCAGTGATTCCTACTTCGAGCAGTACTTC
NA	TRBV7-9	14	NA	TRBJ2-5	CASSSGIAQETQYF	TGTGCCAGCAGCTCAGGGATAGCCCAAGAGACCCAGTACTTC
NA	TRBV7-9	13	NA	TRBJ2-2	CASSYPNTGELFF	TGTGCCAGCAGCTACCCCAACACCGGGGAGCTGTTTTTT
NA	TRBV13	16	NA	TRBJ2-7	CASSLVVSSGGYEQYF	TGTGCCAGCAGCTTAGTAGTAAGTAGCGGAGGGTACGAGCAGTACTTC
TRBD1	TRBV16	19	NA	TRBJ1-5	CASSQMGQAKPGSNQPQHF	TGTGCCAGCAGCCAGATGGGACAGGCGAAACCGGGAAGCAATCAGCCCCAGCATTTT
NA	TRBV27	12	NA	TRBJ2-1	CASGGGNGEQFF	TGTGCCAGCGGGGGCGGGAACGGTGAGCAGTTCTTC
TRBD2	TRBV7-3	15	NA	TRBJ2-2	CASSLRTSKTGELFF	TGTGCCAGCAGCTTAAGGACTAGTAAGACCGGGGAGCTGTTTTTT
NA	TRBV7-9	15	NA	TRBJ2-7	CASSLVGDPNYEQYF	TGTGCCAGCAGCTTAGTTGGCGATCCCAACTACGAGCAGTACTTC
NA	TRBV7-9	14	NA	TRBJ1-5	CASSPGTRNQPQHF	TGTGCCAGCAGCCCAGGGACCAGGAATCAGCCCCAGCATTTT
TRBD2	TRBV27	18	once	TRBJ2-5	CASSLIGLAGEAGETQYF	TGTGCCAGCAGTTTAATAGGGCTAGCGGGAGAGGCGGGGGAGACCCAGTACTTC
NA	TRBV9	15	NA	TRBJ2-3	CASSTLVQFTDTQYF	TGTGCCAGCAGCACTCTAGTACAGTTCACAGATACGCAGTATTTT
TRBD1	TRBV27	15	NA	TRBJ2-3	CASRPSGTGRDTQYF	TGTGCCAGCAGGCCATCCGGGACAGGGAGAGATACGCAGTATTTT
TRBD1	TRBV9	18	NA	TRBJ2-5	CASSVLRHNRGQQETQYF	TGTGCCAGCAGCGTATTGCGCCACAACAGGGGACAACAAGAGACCCAGTACTTC
NA	TRBV4-1	16	NA	TRBJ2-1	CASSQVGRGSYNEQFF	TGCGCCAGCAGCCAAGTTGGCAGGGGATCCTACAATGAGCAGTTCTTC
NA	TRBV27	12	NA	TRBJ1-1	CASSGVNTEAFF	TGTGCCAGCAGTGGGGTGAACACTGAAGCTTTCTTT
NA	TRBV6-5	14	NA	TRBJ2-7	CASSISGGTYEQYF	TGTGCCAGCAGTATTAGCGGAGGAACCTACGAGCAGTACTTC
NA	TRBV28	14	NA	TRBJ1-5	CASSSRGRVFPQHF	TGTGCCAGCAGTTCAAGGGGACGGGTATTTCCCCAGCATTTT
TRBD2	TRBV29-1	15	NA	TRBJ2-3	CSVEGLAGITDTQYF	TGCAGCGTTGAAGGACTAGCGGGAATCACAGATACGCAGTATTTT
NA	TRBV7-3	12	NA	TRBJ2-1	CASSGAGNEQFF	TGTGCCAGCAGCGGGGCAGGAAATGAGCAGTTCTTC
TRBD2	TRBV28	15	NA	TRBJ2-2	CASKLAGGPTGELFF	TGTGCCAGCAAGCTAGCGGGAGGGCCCACCGGGGAGCTGTTTTTT
TRBD2	TRBV19	12	NA	TRBJ2-2	CASLGGPGELFF	TGTGCCTCATTGGGAGGGCCCGGGGAGCTGTTTTTT